These 20 T cell receptor beta chains came from one sample sequenced in a study of cytomegalovirus exposure and HLA in healthy donors. Primers for the PCR totalled 60 Vbeta and 13 Jbeta. Libraries were prepared by immunoSEQ multiplex PCR; TCRdb keeps only in-frame clonotypes and omits some of them. The table records some 120,000 clones, 15% of them present only once. Sequencing input: PBMCs. The receptors originated from a woman aged 18-30 years in good health and CMV-seronegative.

The chain combines TRBV28 with TRBJ1-2; 10 positions agree with TRBD1. V shed 5 bases, J shed 7 bases, and the junction held 7 bases outside the gene matches. CDR3 length: 14 amino acids. Germline V gene data show CDR1 as MDHEN and CDR2 as SYDVKM. The CDR3 is CASSIPTGGVGYTF. Here the CDR3 DNA reads TGTGCCAGCAGTATCCCGACAGGGGGCGTTGGCTACACCTTC.

Only a few counts were recorded for this clone. The V call is TRBV7-8, the J call TRBJ2-3, with TRBD1 matching 7 bases. The V gene's germline CDR1 is SGHVS and CDR2 FQNEAQ. The CDR3 totals 16 residues. The junction had 10 bases not matched to a gene; V was cut back by 3 bases and J by 4 bases. Written as DNA, the CDR3 is TGTGCCAGCAGCTTTCCGGGCAGGGGGTTCGCAGATACGCAGTATTTT. This sequence encodes CASSFPGRGFADTQYF.

This clone was counted between two and nine times. The J gene is TRBJ2-7, the V gene TRBV2; the D gene is possibly TRBD2 (5 bases). The CDR3 is 13 residues long. V gave up 4 bases and J gave up 5 bases, with 12 bases separating them. Germline V gene lookup returns CDR1 SNHLY and CDR2 FYNNEI. The CDR3 DNA reads TGTGCCAGCAGTGTTTGGGGAGTGGACGAGCAGTACTTC. It is translated as CASSVWGVDEQYF.

V and J are TRBV6-1 and TRBJ2-7, with D uncertain. V was pared by 1 base and J by 5 bases, with 6 bases between. Per germline, CDR1 MNHNS and CDR2 SASEGT. This CDR3 is built from 12 residues. The CDR3 loop is CASSEGPDEQYF. The CDR3 DNA follows: TGTGCCAGCAGTGAAGGGCCAGACGAGCAGTACTTC.

The chain has TRBV4-2 and TRBJ2-2, with TRBD2 matching over 8 bases. The CDR3 covers 20 residues. The V gene end was trimmed by 0 bases and the J gene end by 5 bases; junction bases not matched to a gene: 17. CDR1 and CDR2 from the germline V gene are LGHNA and YNFKEQ. In nucleotides, the CDR3 is TGTGCCAGCAGCCAAGATCTAGGGGTTGGCGGGAGGCGGGGTACCGGGGAGCTGTTTTTT. It translates to CASSQDLGVGGRRGTGELFF.

DNA for the CDR3: TGTGCCAGCAGCTGGTTCACTACCGAGACCCAGTACTTC. The encoded protein is CASSWFTTETQYF. The J gene is TRBJ2-5, the V gene TRBV5-4, with unresolved D. Germline V CDR1 and CDR2: SGHNT, YYREEE (reference sequence). V lost 3 bases and J 5 bases, leaving 11 bases between the germline ends. The CDR3 loop spans 13 amino acids.

The rearrangement uses TRBV6-1 and TRBJ2-2; 9 bases map to TRBD2. CDR1 is MNHNS, CDR2 SASEGT, per germline. The length of the CDR3 is 15 residues. The J segment lost 1 base and the V segment lost 7 bases, leaving 4 bases of the junction unmatched. The CDR3 loop is CASTLAGKNTGELFF. Written as DNA, the CDR3 is TGTGCCAGCACCCTAGCGGGGAAGAACACCGGGGAGCTGTTTTTT.

A few counts support this clone. J is TRBJ1-4 and V is TRBV28; D unresolved. Germline V gene data show CDR1 as MDHEN and CDR2 as SYDVKM. The CDR3 runs to 14 residues. V lost 6 bases to trimming and J lost 2 bases, with 10 bases between them. The CDR3 DNA follows: TGTGCCAGCAGCCGAGGGAGCACTAATGAAAAACTGTTTTTT. Amino acids: CASSRGSTNEKLFF.

This chain's CDR3 is CASREGTGGQYEQYF. The CDR3 DNA is TGCGCCAGCAGGGAGGGTACCGGGGGGCAATACGAGCAGTACTTC. The chain links TRBV5-1 to TRBJ2-7; possibly TRBD2 for D (7 bases). This CDR3 region has 15 residues. Per the germline V gene, CDR1 is SGHRS and CDR2 is YFSETQ. Trimming removed 5 bases at V and 4 bases at J, with 19 bases between.

This clone was detected a few times. The chain joins TRBV5-4 to TRBJ1-2; TRBD1 aligns across 8 bases. This CDR3 region has 13 residues. V was clipped by 0 bases and J by 6 bases; unmatched bases: 1. CDR1 SGHNT and CDR2 YYREEE come from the germline V gene (reference sequence). The CDR3 sequence: CASSLAGGNGYTF. In DNA, the CDR3 is TGTGCCAGCAGCTTGGCAGGGGGCAATGGCTACACCTTC.

This clone was recorded a few times. V usage is TRBV28 and J usage is TRBJ1-4; 10 positions agree with TRBD1. The CDR3 has 12 residues. After removal of 11 bases from V and 7 bases from J, the junction contained 4 bases not matched to a gene. The germline gives CDR1 MDHEN, CDR2 SYDVKM. The CDR3 reads CACWTGGEKLFF. The CDR3, as DNA: TGTGCCTGCTGGACAGGGGGTGAAAAACTGTTTTTT.

The rearrangement joins TRBV4-2 to TRBJ1-4, with 8 bases fitting TRBD1. The CDR3 runs 18 residues. J lost 11 bases, V lost 3 bases, and 20 bases had no gene match. Germline CDR1 is LGHNA and CDR2 is YNFKEQ. The CDR3, as DNA: TGTGCCAGCAGCCAGGCTACTGGTCGACAGGGGTCCTTTGAGAAACTGTTTTTT. Its translation: CASSQATGRQGSFEKLFF.

This clone appeared a few times. The chain joins TRBV10-3 to TRBJ1-1; a possible D gene is TRBD1 (5 bases). The germline gives CDR1 ENHRY, CDR2 SYGVKD. This CDR3 is 12 amino acids long. V lost 4 bases to trimming and J lost 7 bases, with 10 bases between them. CDR3 protein: CAISGQGYEAFF. DNA for the CDR3: TGTGCCATCAGTGGCCAGGGATATGAAGCTTTCTTT.

This clone was counted between two and nine times. The genes are TRBV18 and TRBJ2-1, with a tentative D call TRBD1 (6 bases). The germline V gene has CDR1 KGHSH and CDR2 LQKENI. This CDR3 spans 14 amino acids. The V end was cut by 7 bases, the J end by 5 bases, with 15 bases between. The CDR3 bases are TGTGCCAGCTACAGGGAAACTTCTAACAATGAGCAGTTCTTC. Amino acid sequence: CASYRETSNNEQFF.

The chain links TRBV2 to TRBJ2-3, with 9 bases matching TRBD1. Germline V gene data show CDR1 as SNHLY and CDR2 as FYNNEI. The CDR3 is made up of 13 amino acids. Losses at the gene ends were 9 bases for V and 5 bases for J; bases not matched to a gene: 6. The CDR3 region is CARGQGRLDTQYF. CDR3 bases: TGTGCCAGAGGACAGGGGCGGTTAGATACGCAGTATTTT.

This rearrangement joins TRBV5-1 to TRBJ1-3, with D maybe TRBD1 (5 bases). Trimming removed 4 bases from V and 0 bases from J, with 14 bases in between. This CDR3 has 16 residues. Germline V CDR1 and CDR2: SGHRS, YFSETQ. The CDR3: CASSESQGYSGNTIYF. The CDR3, as DNA: TGCGCCAGCAGCGAGTCCCAGGGATACTCTGGAAACACCATATATTTT.

This clone turned up a few times. The chain links TRBV27 to TRBJ1-5; 8 bases match TRBD1. CDR1 MNHEY and CDR2 SMNVEV come from the germline V gene (reference sequence). V shed 2 bases and J 6 bases; nucleotides not matched to a gene: 0. CDR3 length: 13 residues. CDR3 coding DNA: TGTGCCAGCAGTTTAGGACAGGGTCAGCCCCAGCATTTT. Protein: CASSLGQGQPQHF.

The V call is TRBV6-6, the J call TRBJ1-1; 7 bases align to TRBD1. Germline values: CDR1 MNHNY, CDR2 SVGAGI (reference sequence). CDR3 length equals 14 residues. The junction had 10 bases not matched to a gene; V was cut back by 6 bases and J by 6 bases. CDR3 sequence: CASRQGQYAPEAFF. In DNA form, the CDR3 reads TGTGCCAGCAGACAGGGACAGTATGCCCCTGAAGCTTTCTTT.

This chain connects TRBV7-2 to TRBJ2-7, with 9 bases lining up with TRBD2. CDR3 length: 16 residues. Germline-derived CDR1 and CDR2 are SGHTA and FQGNSA. The trim removed 6 bases at V and 7 bases at J, leaving 16 bases unmatched. The CDR3 DNA reads TGTGCCAGCAGGGGTCTGGCAGTAGCGGGAGCAGGTGAGCAGTACTTC. Translated: CASRGLAVAGAGEQYF.

This clone has more than one count but fewer than ten. The V and J genes are TRBV6-4 and TRBJ2-2, with 7 bases aligning to TRBD1. The J segment lost 5 bases and the V segment lost 3 bases, leaving 3 bases of the junction unmatched. CDR1 MRHNA and CDR2 SNTAGT come from the germline V gene. This CDR3 comprises 14 residues. The CDR3 DNA is TGTGCCAGCAGTGAAGACAGGGATACCGGGGAGCTGTTTTTT. This sequence encodes CASSEDRDTGELFF.